This T cell receptor (beta chain) comes out of a study of T cells after posttransplantation cyclophosphamide. Overall study results and limits: Donor CD8+ memory clones often dominated recipient blood repertoires at later times.

To note about this clone: What it binds is not known.

This CDR3 is 14 amino acids long. The germline V gene encodes CDR1 MNHNY and CDR2 SVGAGI (reference sequence). V lost 2 bases to trimming and J lost 4 bases, with 12 bases between them. Libraries were prepared by immunoSEQ multiplex PCR; TCRdb keeps only in-frame clonotypes and omits some of them. Seen here are 25,000 to 40,000 clones, roughly nine tenths observed once, and the top ten hold 0.1%. The naive gate required viable CD3+CD4+ or CD3+CD8+ cells with CCR7+CD45RA+CD45RO-CD95-CD27+CD28+ phenotype. Peripheral blood was collected from the related graft donor on the marrow donation day. The rearrangement joins TRBV6-6 to TRBJ2-7, with D uncertain. The TCR comes from a man aged 25-40 years in good health and a related stem cell transplant donor. Source material: naive CD4+ T cells sorted from blood. CDR3 nucleotide sequence: TGTGCCAGCAGTTACACCGAGCCAGGTTACGAGCAGTACTTC. Its protein is CASSYTEPGYEQYF.